Below, 30 T cell receptor beta chains from the same sample are listed, as sequenced in a study of T cells after yellow fever vaccination. In TCRdb, the 5' RACE reads were re-called with MiXCR into one record per CDR3 protein. The table lists some 150,000 distinct CDR3 sequences, around 9% of them singletons. The source material was CD8+ T cells sorted from PBMCs, sampled 45 days after the yellow fever booster vaccination. The receptor source for this set is a man aged 18 to 30 who received the YFV17D yellow fever vaccine.

V and J are TRBV5-1 and TRBJ2-7, with D tentatively TRBD2 (5 bases). The CDR3 runs 14 residues. CDR1 is SGHRS and CDR2 is YFSETQ in the germline V gene. V dropped 1 base and J dropped 3 bases, with 11 bases sitting between them. CDR3 nucleotide sequence: TGCGCCAGCAGCTTGCGTGGGGAGCGCTACGAGCAGTACTTC. Translating it yields CASSLRGERYEQYF.

Only a few counts were recorded for this clonotype. The chain is built from TRBV12-3 or TRBV12-4 and TRBJ1-3, with D perhaps matching TRBD1 (6 bases). Trimming left V 6 bases short and J 7 bases short, with 19 bases between. The CDR3 length is 15 residues. CDR3 bases: TGTGCCAGCAGAGAGGGGGGGAACAACCAGAACACCATATATTTT. Translated, it gives CASREGGNNQNTIYF.

This clonotype was detected many times. This chain joins TRBV7-3 and TRBJ2-6; no reliable D call. The germline CDR1 and CDR2 sequences are SGHTA and FQGTGA. CDR3 length equals 13 residues. V lost 6 bases, J lost 1 base, and 4 bases lay in between. The CDR3 DNA is TGTGCCAGCAGGCCTTCTGGGGCCAACGTCCTGACTTTC. This codes for CASRPSGANVLTF.

The CDR3: CASTSPDSLVAANTGELFF. CDR3 nucleotide sequence: TGTGCCAGCACCTCACCGGACTCGTTGGTGGCCGCGAACACCGGGGAGCTGTTTTTT. The rearrangement joins TRBV11-2 to TRBJ2-2; D may be TRBD2 (5 bases). This CDR3 region has 19 residues. Germline CDR1 is SGHAT and CDR2 is FQNNGV. Between the trimmed V and J ends, which lost 7 bases and 0 bases, there was a span of 24 bases. Full variable domain (outside the CDR3, taken from reference TRBV11-2 and TRBJ2-2): EAGVAQSPRYKIIEKRQSVAFWCNPISGHATLYWYQQILGQGPKLLIQFQNNGVVDDSQLPKDRFSAERLKGVDSTLKIQPAKLEDSAVYLCASTSPDSLVAANTGELFFGEGSRLTVL.

The rearrangement joins TRBV29-1 to TRBJ1-5, with 9 bases identical to TRBD1. The germline V gene encodes CDR1 SQVTM and CDR2 ANQGSEA. CDR3 length: 15 residues. V was clipped by 5 bases and J by 0 bases; unmatched bases: 5. The CDR3 spells CSVRTGGYSNQPQHF. The CDR3 DNA reads as TGCAGCGTTCGTACAGGGGGCTATAGCAATCAGCCCCAGCATTTT.

The V gene is TRBV29-1, the J gene TRBJ2-3, with 8 nucleotides matching TRBD2. The germline V gene has CDR1 SQVTM and CDR2 ANQGSEA. CDR3 length: 15 amino acids. The V gene end was trimmed by 1 base and the J gene end by 1 base; junction bases not matched to a gene: 4. The CDR3 reads CSVEAGRGGTDTQYF. The CDR3 nucleotides are TGCAGCGTTGAAGCAGGGCGGGGGGGCACAGATACGCAGTATTTT.

The chain is built from TRBV19 and TRBJ2-2; D call uncertain. V lost 6 bases and J lost 6, with 8 bases in between. This CDR3 contains 12 residues. Germline values: CDR1 LNHDA, CDR2 SQIVND (reference sequence). The CDR3 spells CASSLRPGELFF. In DNA form, the CDR3 reads TGTGCCAGTAGCCTTAGACCCGGGGAGCTGTTTTTT. Filled out from reference TRBV19 and TRBJ2-2, the complete variable domain reads DGGITQSPKYLFRKEGQNVTLSCEQNLNHDAMYWYRQDPGQGLRLIYYSQIVNDFQKGDIAEGYSVSREKKESFPLTVTSAQKNPTAFYLCASSLRPGELFFGEGSRLTVL.

The genes are TRBV20-1 and TRBJ1-3, with no clear D. Germline assignment: CDR1 DFQATT and CDR2 SNEGSKA (reference sequence). The V gene lost 5 bases and the J gene lost 8 bases, with 10 bases spanning the gap. CDR3 size: 11 residues. CDR3: CSARRGDTIYF. The CDR3 region has the DNA TGCAGTGCTCGACGGGGTGACACCATATATTTT.

This rearrangement joins TRBV6-2 or TRBV6-3 to TRBJ2-7, with a weak D call TRBD2 (6 bases). V lost 0 bases and J lost 0, with 6 bases in between. Germline V CDR1 and CDR2: MNHEY, SVGEGT. The CDR3 runs 14 residues. The CDR3 region is CASSYSGGSYEQYV. The CDR3 coding sequence is TGTGCCAGCAGTTACTCGGGGGGCTCCTACGAGCAGTACGTC.

There are a few counts of this clonotype. V is TRBV27 and J is TRBJ2-2; TRBD2 matches at 8 bases. Looked up from germline, CDR1 is MNHEY and CDR2 is SMNVEV (reference sequence). V trimming: 2 bases; J trimming: 0 bases; junction bases outside the gene matches: 5. The CDR3 consists of 17 residues. In DNA, the CDR3 is TGTGCCAGCAGTTTAACCGGGGGGGCCTCGAACACCGGGGAGCTGTTTTTT. Protein: CASSLTGGASNTGELFF.

The chain combines TRBV7-9 with TRBJ2-3; 8 bases align to TRBD1. The germline V gene has CDR1 SEHNR and CDR2 FQNEAQ (reference sequence). The CDR3 sequence is 18 residues long. V lost 4 bases and J lost 2; bases outside the gene matches: 14. The CDR3 DNA is TGTGCCAGCAGCTCCACCTCCTCGGGGACAGGAAACACAGATACGCAGTATTTT. Protein: CASSSTSSGTGNTDTQYF.

This clonotype has a handful of counts. This sequence joins TRBV4-3 and TRBJ2-7, with D possibly being TRBD2 (7 bases). Germline V gene sequence: CDR1 LGHNA, CDR2 YSLEER. The CDR3 sequence is 15 residues long. The germline V and J ends were trimmed by 1 base and 3 bases, with 13 bases remaining between them. This chain's CDR3 is CASSQARGAYYEQYF. In nucleotides, the CDR3 is TGCGCCAGCAGCCAAGCCCGGGGGGCGTACTACGAGCAGTACTTC.

About this clonotype: A much larger clone differs by one base, so this may be a read error. The chain employs TRBV20-1 and TRBJ1-2; 7 nucleotides agree with TRBD1. The CDR3 totals 15 residues. Per the germline V gene, CDR1 is DFQATT and CDR2 is SNEGSKA (reference sequence). V trimming: 6 bases; J trimming: 0 bases; junction bases outside the gene matches: 10. CDR3 sequence (DNA): TGCAGTGCCCTAGACAGGGAGGCGGCTAACTATGGCTACACCTTC. It yields the protein CSALDREAANYGYTF.

The table lists this clonotype with a few counts. This chain uses TRBV5-1 with TRBJ2-6, with 7 positions matching TRBD1. The CDR3 loop spans 19 amino acids. Trimming took 4 bases from V and 0 from J; bases not matched to a gene: 13. Germline V gene data show CDR1 as SGHRS and CDR2 as YFSETQ. CDR3 coding DNA: TGCGCCAGCAGCGGGACAGACGTACTTAAATTCTCTGGGGCCAACGTCCTGACTTTC. The encoded protein is CASSGTDVLKFSGANVLTF. The whole variable domain, remainder taken from reference TRBV5-1 and TRBJ2-6, is KAGVTQTPRYLIKTRGQQVTLSCSPISGHRSVSWYQQTPGQGLQFLFEYFSETQRNKGNFPGRFSGRQFSNSRSEMNVSTLELGDSALYLCASSGTDVLKFSGANVLTFGAGSRLTVL.

This clonotype was observed a few times. The gene calls are TRBV4-1 and TRBJ1-5; D might be TRBD1 (6 bases). The CDR3 has 17 residues. Trimming took off 4 bases at V and 7 bases at J, with 23 bases between the two ends. Germline V CDR1 and CDR2: MGHRA, YSYEKL. CDR3 region: CASSPLGWDTRIQPQHF. CDR3 nucleotide sequence: TGCGCCAGCAGCCCTTTGGGGTGGGACACGCGGATCCAGCCCCAGCATTTT.

The CDR3 coding sequence is TGTGCCAGCAGCTTGACAGCCGCGAACACCGGGGAGCTGTTTTTT. This encodes CASSLTAANTGELFF. The chain recombines TRBV7-9 with TRBJ2-2; D is perhaps TRBD1 (5 bases). V was pared by 3 bases and J by 0 bases, with 8 bases between. In germline, CDR1 is SEHNR, CDR2 FQNEAQ (reference sequence). The length of the CDR3 is 15 residues.

This clonotype has just a few counts. The J gene is TRBJ2-7, the V gene TRBV11-2; D not resolved. This CDR3 is built from 13 residues. Germline V gene data show CDR1 as SGHAT and CDR2 as FQNNGV. V shed 5 bases and J shed 6 bases, with 14 bases lying between them. For the CDR3, the DNA is TGTGCCAGCAGCCTCACCGACATCCCCGAGCAGTACTTC. Amino acids: CASSLTDIPEQYF.

The sample holds a few counts of this clonotype. V is TRBV4-3 and J is TRBJ2-2, with 9 bases that match TRBD2. CDR3 length: 17 residues. V dropped 1 base and J dropped 3; count of bases not matched to a gene: 6. Per germline, CDR1 LGHNA and CDR2 YSLEER. CDR3 sequence: CASSQVGGGVYTGELFF. The CDR3 DNA reads as TGCGCCAGCAGCCAAGTAGGCGGGGGGGTATACACCGGGGAGCTGTTTTTT.

This clonotype has only a few counts. The chain links TRBV11-2 to TRBJ2-7; 11 nucleotides align to TRBD1. This CDR3 is 18 amino acids long. Germline lookup yields CDR1 SGHAT and CDR2 FQNNGV. Trimming cost V 3 bases and J 4 bases; bases outside gene matches: 14. The chain's CDR3 is CASSFYLVSRDRGYEQYF. The CDR3 bases are TGTGCCAGCAGCTTTTATTTAGTTAGCCGGGACAGGGGGTACGAGCAGTACTTC.

The CDR3 DNA follows: TGTGCCAGCAGCCAGTTTGTGGGGCCCTACACAGATACGCAGTATTTT. It translates to CASSQFVGPYTDTQYF. This chain joins TRBV12-3 or TRBV12-4 and TRBJ2-3; possibly TRBD1 for D (5 bases). V shed 6 bases and J shed 2 bases, with 18 bases lying between them. The CDR3 length is 16 residues.

This clonotype was counted only a few times. V and J are TRBV29-1 and TRBJ2-1; tentative D call: TRBD1 (5 bases). V lost 5 bases and J 10 bases, leaving 15 bases between the germline ends. CDR3 size: 12 residues. Germline V CDR1 and CDR2: SQVTM, ANQGSEA. CDR3 bases: TGCAGCGTTACCCAGGGAAAGGGGGAGCAGTTCTTC. Its protein product is CSVTQGKGEQFF.

Only a few counts were recorded for this clonotype. V and J are TRBV15 and TRBJ2-1; 9 nucleotides line up with TRBD2. The junction had 8 bases not matched to a gene; V was cut back by 4 bases and J by 4 bases. The CDR3 consists of 16 residues. Per the germline V gene, CDR1 is LNHNV and CDR2 is YYDKDF (reference sequence). This chain's CDR3 is CATSMERGDIYNEQFF. In DNA form, the CDR3 reads TGTGCCACCAGCATGGAGCGGGGGGATATTTACAATGAGCAGTTCTTC.

The chain links TRBV7-9 to TRBJ2-7; D uncertain. Germline lookup yields CDR1 SEHNR and CDR2 FQNEAQ (reference sequence). V was trimmed by 5 bases and J by 0 bases, leaving 5 bases between them. CDR3 length equals 12 residues. CDR3 in DNA: TGTGCCAGCAGCGGGTACTCCTACGAGCAGTACTTC. It translates to CASSGYSYEQYF.

This clonotype was recorded a few times. The chain has TRBV7-9 and TRBJ2-2, with D perhaps TRBD1 or TRBD2 (5 bases each). This CDR3 comprises 16 residues. The V end was cut by 4 bases, the J end by 7 bases, with 19 bases between. The V gene's germline CDR1 is SEHNR and CDR2 FQNEAQ (reference sequence). The CDR3 DNA reads TGTGCCAGCAGCTCTTATCCAGGGTCAAGCGGCGGGGAGCTGTTTTTT. Amino acid sequence: CASSSYPGSSGGELFF.

This clonotype was counted only a few times. V is TRBV6-6 and J is TRBJ1-1; perhaps TRBD1 as D (6 bases). The V end was cut by 8 bases, the J end by 7 bases, with 14 bases between. Germline V gives CDR1 MNHNY, CDR2 SVGAGI (reference sequence). This CDR3 has 12 amino acids. CDR3 sequence (DNA): TGTGCCAGCTATACAGGGCAGGTTGAAGCTTTCTTT. Amino acid sequence: CASYTGQVEAFF.

This clonotype appeared many times. The chain joins TRBV4-3 to TRBJ1-1; TRBD1 matches 12 bases. The V segment lost 0 bases and the J segment 11 bases; nucleotides outside the gene matches: 10. Germline V CDR1 and CDR2: LGHNA, YSLEER. This CDR3 has 16 residues. CDR3 nucleotides: TGCGCCAGCAGCCAAGATGTGGGGACAGGGGGCATGGAGGCTTTCTTT. Protein product: CASSQDVGTGGMEAFF.

The table lists this clonotype with a few counts. The J gene is TRBJ2-7, the V gene TRBV12-3 or TRBV12-4; D call uncertain. This CDR3 comprises 12 residues. V was cut by 1 base and J by 4 bases, with 5 bases left in between. CDR3 nucleotide sequence: TGTGCCAGCAGTTTAGGGCGGTACGAGCAGTACGTC. Its translation: CASSLGRYEQYV.

There are many counts of this clonotype. J is TRBJ2-2 and V is TRBV27; TRBD1 is a possible D gene (5 bases). The V and J ends lost 2 bases and 6 bases respectively, with 10 bases between them. CDR1 and CDR2 (germline): MNHEY, SMNVEV (reference sequence). This CDR3 is built from 14 residues. CDR3 region: CASSLMQGPGELFF. For the CDR3, the DNA is TGTGCCAGCAGTTTAATGCAGGGTCCCGGGGAGCTGTTTTTT.

CDR3 sequence: CSARRAGLVEAFF. CDR3 bases: TGCAGTGCAAGACGTGCAGGGCTGGTCGAAGCTTTCTTT. The chain is built from TRBV20-1 and TRBJ1-1; a possible D gene is TRBD1 (5 bases). Germline CDR1 reads DFQATT; CDR2 reads SNEGSKA (reference sequence). Trimming shortened V by 6 bases and J by 8 bases, and 19 bases separated the two germline ends. The CDR3 consists of 13 residues.

This clonotype was counted only a few times. CDR3 loop: CASSNRPTGSYEQYV. In DNA, the CDR3 is TGTGCCAGCAGTAACAGACCCACGGGGTCCTACGAGCAGTACGTC. The V gene is TRBV28, the J gene TRBJ2-7, with TRBD2 as a possible D gene (5 bases). V gave up 5 bases and J gave up 1 base, with 15 bases separating them. Germline values: CDR1 MDHEN, CDR2 SYDVKM. This CDR3 contains 15 residues.